One TCR beta chain is described in this entry. Germline loops: CDR1 SNHLY, CDR2 FYNNEI. Deletions cut 6 bases from V and 5 bases from J, with 16 bases between. The CDR3 runs to 15 residues. The record originates from a study of T cell changes during pregnancy in multiple sclerosis. The protocol was immunoSEQ multiplex PCR, while the TCRdb copy is restricted to in-frame clones and leaves out a portion. The sample records around 70,000 clones, roughly 92% being singletons. Sequencing used peripheral blood, obtained in the second trimester of pregnancy. This sequence joins TRBV2 and TRBJ1-4; tentative D call: TRBD1 (5 bases). The source of this sequence is a female donor with multiple sclerosis, enrolled in a pregnancy study. In DNA form, the CDR3 reads TGTGCCAGCAGCGACCGGACACAGTCGAATGAAAAACTGTTTTTT. The encoded protein is CASSDRTQSNEKLFF.